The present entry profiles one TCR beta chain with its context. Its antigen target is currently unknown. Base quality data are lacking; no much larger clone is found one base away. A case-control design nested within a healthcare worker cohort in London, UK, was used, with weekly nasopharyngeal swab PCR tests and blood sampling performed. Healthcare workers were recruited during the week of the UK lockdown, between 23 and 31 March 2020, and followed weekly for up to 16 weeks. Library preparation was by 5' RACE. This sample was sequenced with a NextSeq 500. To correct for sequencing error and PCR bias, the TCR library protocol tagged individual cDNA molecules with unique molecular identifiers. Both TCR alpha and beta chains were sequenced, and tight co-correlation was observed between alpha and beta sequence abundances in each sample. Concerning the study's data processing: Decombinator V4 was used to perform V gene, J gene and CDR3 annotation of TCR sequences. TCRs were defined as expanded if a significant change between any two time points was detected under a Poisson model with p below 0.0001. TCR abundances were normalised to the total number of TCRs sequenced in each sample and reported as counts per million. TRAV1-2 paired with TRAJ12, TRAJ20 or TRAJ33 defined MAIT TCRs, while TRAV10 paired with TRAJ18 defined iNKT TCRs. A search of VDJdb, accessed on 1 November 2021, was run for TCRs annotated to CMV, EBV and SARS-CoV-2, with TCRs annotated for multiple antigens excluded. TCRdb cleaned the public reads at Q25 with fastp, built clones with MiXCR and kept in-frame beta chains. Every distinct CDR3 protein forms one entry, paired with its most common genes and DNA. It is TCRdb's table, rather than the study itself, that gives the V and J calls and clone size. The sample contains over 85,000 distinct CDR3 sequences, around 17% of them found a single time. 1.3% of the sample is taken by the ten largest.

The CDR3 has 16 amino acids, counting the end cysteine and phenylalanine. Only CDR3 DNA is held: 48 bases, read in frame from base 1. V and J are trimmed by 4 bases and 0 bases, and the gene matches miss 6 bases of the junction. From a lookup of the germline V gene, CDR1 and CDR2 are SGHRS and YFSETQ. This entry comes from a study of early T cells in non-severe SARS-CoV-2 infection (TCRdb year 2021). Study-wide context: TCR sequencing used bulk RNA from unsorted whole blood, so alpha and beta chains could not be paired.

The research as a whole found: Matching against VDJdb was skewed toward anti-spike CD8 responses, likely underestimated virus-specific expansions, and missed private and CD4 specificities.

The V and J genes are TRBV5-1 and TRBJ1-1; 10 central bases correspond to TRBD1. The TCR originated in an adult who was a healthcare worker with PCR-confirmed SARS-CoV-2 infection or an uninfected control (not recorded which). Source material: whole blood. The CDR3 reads CASSPPGQGMNTEAFF. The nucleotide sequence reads TGCGCCAGCAGCCCTCCGGGACAGGGGATGAACACTGAAGCTTTCTTT.